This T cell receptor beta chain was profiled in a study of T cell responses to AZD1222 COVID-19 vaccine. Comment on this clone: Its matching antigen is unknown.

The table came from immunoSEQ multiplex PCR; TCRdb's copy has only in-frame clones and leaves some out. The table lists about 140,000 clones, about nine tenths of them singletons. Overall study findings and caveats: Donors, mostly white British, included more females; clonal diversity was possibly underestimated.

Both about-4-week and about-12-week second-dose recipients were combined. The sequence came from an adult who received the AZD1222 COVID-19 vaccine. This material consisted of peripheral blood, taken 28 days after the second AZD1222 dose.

The CDR3 region has the DNA TGCGCCAGCAGCATTTCAGGGGGAGGGGGGGACGAGCAGTACTTC. Translated: CASSISGGGGDEQYF. The chain recombines TRBV5-1 with TRBJ2-7, with D perhaps TRBD1 or TRBD2 (7 bases each). V lost 4 bases and J 5 bases, leaving 19 bases between the germline ends. The CDR3 spans 15 residues. CDR1 and CDR2 (germline): SGHRS, YFSETQ.